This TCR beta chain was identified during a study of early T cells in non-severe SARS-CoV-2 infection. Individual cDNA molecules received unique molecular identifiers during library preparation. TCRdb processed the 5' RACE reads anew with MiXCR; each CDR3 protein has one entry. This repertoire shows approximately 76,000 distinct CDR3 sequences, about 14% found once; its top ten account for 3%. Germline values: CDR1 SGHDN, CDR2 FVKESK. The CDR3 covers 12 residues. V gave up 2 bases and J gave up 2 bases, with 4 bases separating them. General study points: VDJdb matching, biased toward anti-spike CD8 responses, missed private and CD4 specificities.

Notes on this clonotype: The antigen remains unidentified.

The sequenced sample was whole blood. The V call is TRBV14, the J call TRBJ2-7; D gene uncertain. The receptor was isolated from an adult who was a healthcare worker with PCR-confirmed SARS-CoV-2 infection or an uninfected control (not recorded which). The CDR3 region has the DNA TGTGCCAGCAGCCAACAAGCCTACGAGCAGTACTTC. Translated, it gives CASSQQAYEQYF.